The subject of this entry is one TCR beta chain. The V gene's germline CDR1 is SGDLS and CDR2 YYNGEE. V shed 2 bases, J shed 4 bases, and the junction held 5 bases outside the gene matches. The length of the CDR3 is 16 residues. This entry comes from a study of response to subunit inactivated influenza vaccine. MiXCR was run by TCRdb on the RT-PCR reads, yielding one entry per CDR3 protein. Counted here are a few hundred thousand distinct CDR3 sequences, 21% occurring once; the ten biggest clones make up roughly a tenth. The material sequenced was PBMCs from blood, taken less than 22 months after vaccination. The source of this sequence is a man aged 50-75 years who received an inactivated influenza vaccine. The gene calls are TRBV9 and TRBJ2-3, with 12 bases lining up with TRBD2. Written as DNA, the CDR3 is TGTGCCAGCAGCGTTCTAGCGGGGGGGCGGGCAGATACGCAGTATTTT. This codes for CASSVLAGGRADTQYF.